The TCR beta chain under discussion was sequenced for a study of OX40 agonist ivuxolimab in advanced cancers. Study outcomes and limitations: CD8+ T cells averaged more expanded clones than CD4+.

Sequenced by immunoSEQ multiplex PCR; TCRdb stores in-frame clones only, minus some. The data show fewer than 90,000 clones, approximately 86% seen once. Worth noting for this clone: Its antigen remains unknown.

Blood samples were obtained at baseline, cycle 4 day 1, and cycle 7 day 1. The CDR3 spans 16 residues. V lost 5 bases and J 4 bases, leaving 20 bases between the germline ends. The germline V gene encodes CDR1 MNHNY and CDR2 SVGAGI (reference sequence). This chain uses TRBV6-6 with TRBJ2-5, with a weak D call TRBD1 (7 bases). The source of this sequence is an adult with an advanced solid tumor such as melanoma, head and neck, liver or kidney cancer. The sample consisted of CD4+ or CD8+ T cells sorted from blood, taken in a trial of the OX40 agonist ivuxolimab. In DNA form, the CDR3 reads TGTGCCAGCAGTAGCCCGGGGGACAGAGGATTAGAGACCCAGTACTTC. Translating gives CASSSPGDRGLETQYF.